Sequencing of this T cell receptor (beta chain) was carried out in a study of blood T cell repertoires in COVID-19. Study-wide context: Donors in the United States, Italy and Spain gave samples during acute or convalescent COVID-19. Sources were T cells, B-cell-depleted T cells, or PBMCs; the material itself was cDNA or gDNA.

This clone was seen once. The CDR3 spans 14 residues. Germline values: CDR1 MNHEY, CDR2 SMNVEV (reference sequence). Trimming shortened V by 5 bases and J by 0 bases, and 7 bases separated the two germline ends. Original handling: By means of reference gene primer amplification, nucleated cell counts were estimated. TCRdb keeps only in-frame clones here, not all; method: immunoSEQ multiplex PCR. That table gives V, J and clone size, and the DNA gave D and trimming. The data contain approximately 390,000 clones, around 87% of them singletons. Seattle enrolled patients during active infection and tracked them longitudinally.

V gene TRBV27 combines with J gene TRBJ1-4; D perhaps matches TRBD1 (5 bases). The sample comprised peripheral blood. The TCR was taken from a woman between 55 and 75 years old with COVID-19, enrolled during active disease. The CDR3 region is CASSRGTTNEKLFF. Here the CDR3 DNA reads TGTGCCAGCAGTAGGGGAACAACTAATGAAAAACTGTTTTTT.